The entry below gives a single TCR beta chain sequence along with its context. Its antigen is currently unknown. Produced via immunoSEQ multiplex PCR; TCRdb's table is partial and in-frame only. The data hold roughly 77,000 clones, with roughly 80% observed a single time. These data come from a study of OX40 agonist ivuxolimab in advanced cancers. Study-level information: Intravenous ivuxolimab was administered to patients every 2 weeks at 0.01 to 10 mg/kg. Partial responses, seen in three patients, involved one hepatocellular carcinoma and two cutaneous melanomas.

Study findings and constraints: Mean expanded clone counts were higher in CD8+ than CD4+ T cells. Certain nonresponding patients likewise had low normalized T-cell clonal expansion.

The CDR3 length is 16 residues. Trimming shortened V by 4 bases and J by 10 bases, and 20 bases separated the two germline ends. Germline V lookup: CDR1 SGHNT, CDR2 YENEEA. The sequence was obtained from an adult with an advanced solid tumor such as melanoma, head and neck, liver or kidney cancer. The rearrangement links TRBV11-3 to TRBJ1-6, with D possibly being TRBD1 (6 bases). The sample was CD4+ or CD8+ T cells sorted from blood, taken in a trial of the OX40 agonist ivuxolimab. In DNA, the CDR3 is TGTGCCAGCAGCTGGGGAGGACAGACTGACGGCTCACCCCTCCACTTT. It encodes CASSWGGQTDGSPLHF.